Listed here are 29 T cell receptor beta chains from one sample, sequenced in a study of beta chain features in type 1 diabetes. Every bit of the isolated RNA underwent reverse transcription, so sequencing read expressed TCRB transcripts. Here immunoSEQ multiplex PCR was the method, and the copy in TCRdb shows in-frame clones only, minus some. Here the sample spans about 110,000 clones, 40% being singletons. Specimen: stem cell memory CD4+ T cells from blood. The source is a woman younger than 30 in good health.

This chain uses TRBV6-6 with TRBJ2-7; 11 bases map to TRBD2. CDR3 length equals 15 residues. Germline V gives CDR1 MNHNY, CDR2 SVGAGI (reference sequence). Germline trimming cut 3 bases from V and 2 bases from J; bases unmatched to any gene: 3. The CDR3 sequence: CASSYSGLAAYEQYF. CDR3 DNA: TGTGCCAGCAGTTATTCGGGACTAGCGGCCTACGAGCAGTACTTC.

This chain connects TRBV5-1 to TRBJ2-1; D possibly corresponds to TRBD2 (5 bases). V was trimmed by 7 bases and J by 1 base, leaving 15 bases between them. Looked up from germline, CDR1 is SGHRS and CDR2 is YFSETQ. This CDR3 comprises 15 residues. The CDR3 coding sequence is TGCGCCAGCGCGGGCGCTGATTTTTCCTACAATGAGCAGTTCTTC. This encodes CASAGADFSYNEQFF.

This clone turned up a few times. The chain employs TRBV5-1 and TRBJ2-1; 10 nucleotides agree with TRBD2. V lost 0 bases, J lost 9 bases, and 6 bases stayed unmatched. The CDR3 runs 15 residues. Germline values: CDR1 SGHRS, CDR2 YFSETQ. The CDR3 sequence: CASSLDPSGRSEQFF. For the CDR3, the DNA is TGCGCCAGCAGCTTGGATCCTAGCGGGAGAAGTGAGCAGTTCTTC.

The rearrangement links TRBV28 to TRBJ1-5; D is unresolved. The V and J ends lost 4 bases and 3 bases respectively, with 7 bases between them. CDR1 MDHEN and CDR2 SYDVKM come from the germline V gene. The CDR3 spans 13 residues. Here the CDR3 reads CASSSRYNQPQHF. DNA for the CDR3: TGTGCCAGCAGTTCCCGTTACAATCAGCCCCAGCATTTT.

The chain combines TRBV7-6 with TRBJ2-7; maybe TRBD1 (6 bases). From germline, CDR1 is SGHVS and CDR2 FNYEAQ. The length of the CDR3 is 16 residues. The V and J ends lost 1 base and 2 bases respectively, with 15 bases between them. CDR3 nucleotides: TGTGCCAGCAGCTTAGATCGTGGACAGCCAACCTACGAGCAGTACTTC. Translating gives CASSLDRGQPTYEQYF.

J is TRBJ1-5 and V is TRBV11-2; D call uncertain. Trimming cost V 0 bases and J 7 bases, with 7 bases left between them. Germline values: CDR1 SGHAT, CDR2 FQNNGV. This CDR3 has 13 amino acids. The CDR3 region has the DNA TGTGCCAGCAGCTTAGATCGCGCCCAGCCCCAGCATTTT. Amino acid sequence: CASSLDRAQPQHF.

The chain is built from TRBV4-1 and TRBJ2-4; 7 bases are a match to TRBD1. The CDR3 loop spans 17 amino acids. V trimming: 1 base; J trimming: 0 bases; junction bases outside the gene matches: 6. Germline V CDR1 and CDR2: MGHRA, YSYEKL. CDR3 region: CASSQGRGGAAKNIQYF. CDR3 nucleotides: TGCGCCAGCAGCCAAGGACGAGGGGGCGCAGCCAAAAACATTCAGTACTTC.

The chain links TRBV4-2 to TRBJ2-7, with D possibly TRBD2 on 6 matching bases. The CDR3 consists of 17 residues. Trimming took off 5 bases at V and 1 base at J, with 21 bases between the two ends. Looked up from germline, CDR1 is LGHNA and CDR2 is YNFKEQ. The CDR3: CASSSAVFAAGSYEQYF. CDR3 DNA sequence: TGTGCCAGCAGCAGTGCGGTTTTTGCGGCGGGGTCCTACGAGCAGTACTTC.

This chain links TRBV30 with TRBJ1-2; 7 bases fit TRBD1. Germline V CDR1 and CDR2: GTSNPN, SVGIG (reference sequence). The CDR3 is made up of 14 amino acids. With V trimmed by 1 base and J by 5 bases, 7 bases remained unmatched. The CDR3 here is CAWSAKGASYGYTF. In nucleotides, the CDR3 is TGTGCCTGGAGTGCCAAGGGGGCTTCATATGGCTACACCTTC.

The chain joins TRBV10-1 to TRBJ2-7; TRBD2 matches at 9 bases. The CDR3 spans 15 residues. J was trimmed by 5 bases and V by 2 bases; bases with no gene match: 7. Germline V gives CDR1 WNHNN, CDR2 SYGVQD (reference sequence). CDR3 in amino acids: CASSEVGGRADEQYF. The CDR3 coding sequence is TGCGCCAGCAGTGAGGTGGGCGGGAGGGCGGACGAGCAGTACTTC.

The J gene is TRBJ2-1, the V gene TRBV7-9; D ambiguous. This CDR3 comprises 14 residues. Per germline, CDR1 SEHNR and CDR2 FQNEAQ (reference sequence). Deletions cut 7 bases from V and 0 bases from J, with 10 bases between. CDR3 amino acids: CASIVISSYNEQFF. CDR3 DNA sequence: TGTGCCAGCATAGTGATTAGCTCCTACAATGAGCAGTTCTTC.

The genes are TRBV9 and TRBJ2-7, with 10 bases identical to TRBD1. The CDR3 loop spans 19 amino acids. Germline CDR1 is SGDLS and CDR2 is YYNGEE. With 0 bases clipped from V and 2 bases from J, the junction kept 14 bases outside the gene matches. CDR3 sequence (DNA): TGTGCCAGCAGCGTAGGCTGGACAGGGGGGCATCACCCTCCCTACGAGCAGTACTTC. It encodes CASSVGWTGGHHPPYEQYF.

V usage is TRBV5-6 and J usage is TRBJ2-5; a possible D gene is TRBD1 (6 bases). CDR1 is SGHDT, CDR2 YYEEEE, per germline. V shed 2 bases and J shed 4 bases, with 12 bases lying between them. The CDR3 totals 14 residues. Here the CDR3 DNA reads TGTGCCAGCAGCTTCACAGGGAAAAGAGAGACCCAGTACTTC. It codes for CASSFTGKRETQYF.

The chain recombines TRBV7-6 with TRBJ2-1, with D unclear. The ends were cut back, 5 bases at V and 0 bases at J, with 14 bases in the middle. The CDR3 spans 16 residues. CDR1 and CDR2 from the germline V gene are SGHVS and FNYEAQ. CDR3 protein: CASSRGALSSYNEQFF. The CDR3, as DNA: TGTGCCAGCAGCCGAGGAGCGTTGAGCTCCTACAATGAGCAGTTCTTC.

The V gene is TRBV4-1, the J gene TRBJ2-7; TRBD2 aligns across 11 bases. This CDR3 region has 17 residues. The V gene end was trimmed by 2 bases and the J gene end by 2 bases; junction bases not matched to a gene: 8. Germline CDR1 MGHRA, CDR2 YSYEKL. The CDR3 sequence is CASSQFLTSGNAYEQYF. The CDR3 region has the DNA TGCGCCAGCAGCCAATTTCTGACTAGCGGGAATGCCTACGAGCAGTACTTC.

V is TRBV28 and J is TRBJ2-7; no definite D call. The CDR3 totals 14 residues. Trimming took off 5 bases at V and 5 bases at J, with 16 bases between the two ends. Germline V gene data show CDR1 as MDHEN and CDR2 as SYDVKM. CDR3 nucleotides: TGTGCCAGCAGTCTTACCACACCCTTTAACGAGCAGTACTTC. This translates into CASSLTTPFNEQYF. Variable domain in full (rest from reference TRBV28 and TRBJ2-7): DVKVTQSSRYLVKRTGEKVFLECVQDMDHENMFWYRQDPGLGLRLIYFSYDVKMKEKGDIPEGYSVSREKKERFSLILESASTNQTSMYLCASSLTTPFNEQYFGPGTRLTVT.

The chain carries TRBV30 and TRBJ2-1; tentative D call: TRBD1 (5 bases). Germline lookup yields CDR1 GTSNPN and CDR2 SVGIG (reference sequence). There are 14 residues in the CDR3. The germline V and J ends were trimmed by 3 bases and 3 bases, with 12 bases remaining between them. The CDR3 loop reads CAWSPLQDYNEQFF. The CDR3 region has the DNA TGTGCCTGGAGCCCCCTACAGGACTACAATGAGCAGTTCTTC.

This clone was detected a few times. Written as DNA, the CDR3 is TGTGCCAGCAGTGAACAGGGCTCAAGACAGCCCCAGCATTTT. It is translated as CASSEQGSRQPQHF. The V and J genes are TRBV2 and TRBJ1-5, with D possibly matching TRBD1 (5 bases). This CDR3 contains 14 residues. Looked up from germline, CDR1 is SNHLY and CDR2 is FYNNEI. Trimming shortened V by 2 bases and J by 7 bases, and 12 bases separated the two germline ends.

This clone was observed once. The V call is TRBV25-1, the J call TRBJ1-5; D might be TRBD1 (5 bases). Deletions cut 8 bases from V and 0 bases from J, with 20 bases between. From germline, CDR1 is MGHDK and CDR2 SYGVNS. This CDR3 comprises 17 residues. The CDR3 region is CASLPPTAAYSNQPQHF. The CDR3 DNA reads TGTGCCAGCCTCCCACCGACAGCCGCTTATAGCAATCAGCCCCAGCATTTT.

This chain uses TRBV15 with TRBJ2-5; D may be TRBD1 (6 bases). The J call is uncertain, as TRBJ2-7 better fits the DNA end. The CDR3 has 15 amino acids. Looked up from germline, CDR1 is LNHNV and CDR2 is YYDKDF (reference sequence). Here the CDR3 DNA reads TGTGCCACCAGCAGAGATCCTCGAGGGGGCTACGAGCAGTACTTC. It specifies CATSRDPRGGYEQYF.

This clone came up a few times. V gene TRBV10-3 combines with J gene TRBJ2-7, with D perhaps TRBD2 (7 bases). Per the germline V gene, CDR1 is ENHRY and CDR2 is SYGVKD. Between the trimmed V and J ends, which lost 7 bases and 6 bases, there was a span of 22 bases. CDR3 length equals 15 residues. CDR3: CAINPSVQGGGEQYF. The DNA of the CDR3 is TGTGCCATCAACCCCTCGGTACAGGGCGGGGGCGAGCAGTACTTC.

This clone occurred a few times. This chain's CDR3 is CASAGINQPQHF. Written as DNA, the CDR3 is TGTGCCAGCGCGGGGATCAATCAGCCCCAGCATTTT. This rearrangement joins TRBV2 to TRBJ1-5; no reliable D call. The CDR3 is made up of 12 amino acids. CDR1 and CDR2 (germline): SNHLY, FYNNEI. V shed 8 bases and J shed 3 bases, with 8 bases lying between them.

This clone was seen a handful of times. The V and J genes are TRBV15 and TRBJ2-7; TRBD2 aligns across 8 bases. There are 14 residues in the CDR3. The V gene's germline CDR1 is LNHNV and CDR2 YYDKDF (reference sequence). With 2 bases clipped from V and 3 bases from J, the junction kept 3 bases outside the gene matches. The CDR3 loop is CATSRLLADYEQYF. For the CDR3, the DNA is TGTGCCACCAGCAGACTACTAGCGGACTACGAGCAGTACTTC.

The chain couples TRBV7-2 to TRBJ2-7, with 11 bases identical to TRBD2. The ends lost 6 bases at V and 2 bases at J; junction bases unmatched: 9. This CDR3 region has 16 residues. Looked up from germline, CDR1 is SGHTA and CDR2 is FQGNSA. The CDR3 protein is CASSLTRLAGTYEQYF. In DNA, the CDR3 is TGTGCCAGCAGTCTGACCCGACTAGCGGGAACCTACGAGCAGTACTTC.

The chain joins TRBV7-8 to TRBJ1-2; D is undetermined. CDR1 is SGHVS, CDR2 FQNEAQ, per germline. V dropped 3 bases and J dropped 6 bases, with 17 bases sitting between them. The CDR3 consists of 15 residues. The CDR3, as DNA: TGTGCCAGCAGCTTTTTAACGGGTCCCACTAATGGCTACACCTTC. Its translation is CASSFLTGPTNGYTF.

This chain joins TRBV19 and TRBJ2-5; 9 bases are shared with TRBD2. Trimming removed 3 bases from V and 4 bases from J; junction bases left unmatched: 9. The length of the CDR3 is 16 residues. The germline CDR1 and CDR2 sequences are LNHDA and SQIVND (reference sequence). CDR3 nucleotides: TGTGCCAGTAGTATCTTCCTGCGGGAGGGCCCAGAGACCCAGTACTTC. Protein sequence: CASSIFLREGPETQYF.

This rearrangement joins TRBV21-1 to TRBJ2-1; TRBD1 reflects the table's D call only, with no check against the DNA. TRBV21-1 is deemed a pseudogene. The CDR3 loop spans 13 amino acids. The chain's CDR3 is CASSKRQFHEQFF. As DNA, the CDR3 is TGTGCCAGCAGCAAAAGACAGTTCCATGAGCAGTTCTTC.

The V and J genes are TRBV11-2 and TRBJ2-7, with D maybe TRBD1 (5 bases). In germline, CDR1 is SGHAT, CDR2 FQNNGV. The CDR3 is 16 amino acids. Trimming took 5 bases from V and 5 from J, leaving 22 bases between them. DNA of the CDR3: TGTGCCAGCAGCACGCAGGGTTCCACGGCCCTCCACGAGCAGTACTTC. Amino acids: CASSTQGSTALHEQYF.

Only a few counts were recorded for this clone. The chain combines TRBV4-2 with TRBJ2-3, with TRBD2 matching 7 bases. V trimming: 0 bases; J trimming: 5 bases; junction bases outside the gene matches: 5. CDR1 LGHNA and CDR2 YNFKEQ come from the germline V gene. The CDR3 covers 15 residues. CDR3 in DNA: TGTGCCAGCAGCCAAGATCGGCGGGAGAGAGATACGCAGTATTTT. It is translated as CASSQDRRERDTQYF.